These T cell receptor beta chains were read from a single sample in a study of blood T cells in healthy people across ages. Each CDR3 protein gets one entry after TCRdb re-called the 5' RACE reads with MiXCR. The sample consists of about 730,000 distinct CDR3 sequences, roughly 47% of them appearing once. The source material was blood. The source of these receptors is a woman aged 55-75 years in good health. Both conserved end residues are part of each CDR3. The order of the fields is J gene, V gene, clone size, D gene, CDR3 protein, CDR3 DNA. D genes are given only for firm matches. A row's size may be missing; if present it is once, few, many or a size class.

J: TRBJ2-7
V: TRBV14
size: few
D: -
CDR3: CASSQGPGESSYEQYF
DNA: TGTGCCAGCAGCCAAGGACCCGGGGAGAGCTCCTACGAGCAGTACTTC

J: TRBJ2-1
V: TRBV29-1
size: -
D: -
CDR3: CSVQLAAYNEQFF
DNA: TGCAGCGTCCAATTAGCTGCCTACAATGAGCAGTTCTTC

J: TRBJ2-7
V: TRBV12-3/TRBV12-4
size: -
D: TRBD2
CDR3: CASTPERGFSYEQYF
DNA: TGTGCCAGCACCCCTGAGCGGGGCTTTTCCTACGAGCAGTACTTC

J: TRBJ2-3
V: TRBV7-3
size: -
D: -
CDR3: CAGSLKSGPTDTQYF
DNA: TGTGCCGGCAGCTTGAAAAGCGGGCCTACAGATACGCAGTATTTT

J: TRBJ2-5
V: TRBV7-3
size: few
D: TRBD2
CDR3: CASSLGLFQETQYF
DNA: TGTGCCAGCAGCTTGGGACTATTCCAAGAGACCCAGTACTTC

J: TRBJ2-3
V: TRBV7-3
size: many
D: TRBD1
CDR3: CASSGLQGAFDTQYF
DNA: TGTGCCAGCAGCGGACTACAGGGGGCTTTTGATACGCAGTATTTT

J: TRBJ2-5
V: TRBV7-3
size: -
D: -
CDR3: CASSPSRGPQETQYF
DNA: TGTGCCAGCAGCCCCAGCCGGGGTCCCCAAGAGACCCAGTACTTC

J: TRBJ2-3
V: TRBV15
size: -
D: TRBD1
CDR3: CATSRDRGGAPDTQYF
DNA: TGTGCCACCAGCAGAGATCGAGGGGGCGCACCAGATACGCAGTATTTT

J: TRBJ2-7
V: TRBV11-1
size: few
D: TRBD1
CDR3: CASSLETGGSEQYF
DNA: TGTGCCAGCAGCTTAGAGACAGGGGGCAGCGAGCAGTACTTC

J: TRBJ2-3
V: TRBV29-1
size: -
D: -
CDR3: CSGQAGSTDTQYF
DNA: TGCAGCGGTCAAGCGGGTAGCACAGATACGCAGTATTTT

J: TRBJ2-3
V: TRBV6-5
size: -
D: -
CDR3: CASSSLERTDTQYF
DNA: TGTGCCAGCAGTTCTCTAGAACGGACAGATACGCAGTATTTT

J: TRBJ1-1
V: TRBV4-2
size: few
D: -
CDR3: CASGRGTSNTEAFF
DNA: TGTGCCAGCGGACGAGGGACTTCGAACACTGAAGCTTTCTTT

J: TRBJ1-3
V: TRBV6-1
size: -
D: -
CDR3: CASSAQGRTIYF
DNA: TGTGCCAGCAGTGCCCAAGGGAGGACCATATATTTT

J: TRBJ2-7
V: TRBV27
size: once
D: TRBD1
CDR3: CASILGYRGRRYEQYF
DNA: TGTGCCAGCATTTTAGGGTACAGGGGGCGACGCTACGAGCAGTACTTC

J: TRBJ2-5
V: TRBV11-2
size: -
D: -
CDR3: CASSLGAGRGETQYF
DNA: TGTGCCAGCAGCTTAGGAGCGGGCAGAGGAGAGACCCAGTACTTC

J: TRBJ2-7
V: TRBV1
size: -
D: -
CDR3: CTRNEQYF
DNA: TGCACTCGGAATGAGCAGTACTTC

J: TRBJ2-2
V: TRBV29-1
size: -
D: TRBD1
CDR3: CSARTGGYTGELFF
DNA: TGCAGCGCACGGACAGGGGGGTACACCGGGGAGCTGTTTTTT

J: TRBJ1-2
V: TRBV6-5
size: -
D: TRBD1
CDR3: CASSYAVGGGAGNGYTF
DNA: TGTGCCAGCAGTTACGCGGTGGGAGGGGGCGCCGGTAATGGCTACACCTTC

J: TRBJ1-1
V: TRBV7-2
size: -
D: -
CDR3: CASSLDMNAEAFF
DNA: TGTGCCAGCAGCTTAGACATGAACGCTGAAGCTTTCTTT

J: TRBJ2-3
V: TRBV29-1
size: many
D: -
CDR3: CSVAGDGDTQYF
DNA: TGCAGCGTTGCAGGGGATGGCGATACGCAGTATTTT

J: TRBJ2-5
V: TRBV7-3
size: -
D: -
CDR3: CASGGEGETQYF
DNA: TGTGCCAGCGGAGGGGAAGGGGAGACCCAGTACTTC

J: TRBJ2-1
V: TRBV24-1
size: -
D: -
CDR3: CATSDLTYQQFF
DNA: TGTGCCACCAGTGATCTCACGTATCAGCAGTTCTTC

J: TRBJ2-5
V: TRBV12-3/TRBV12-4
size: many
D: TRBD2
CDR3: CASSTGTGGTQYF
DNA: TGTGCCAGCAGTACCGGGACGGGGGGGACCCAGTACTTC

J: TRBJ1-2
V: TRBV20-1
size: many
D: -
CDR3: CSARDKGQAFGGYTF
DNA: TGCAGTGCTAGAGATAAGGGTCAGGCCTTTGGTGGCTACACCTTC

J: TRBJ2-1
V: TRBV12-3/TRBV12-4
size: few
D: -
CDR3: CASSFEQSGVQFF
DNA: TGTGCCAGCAGTTTTGAACAGTCAGGAGTGCAGTTCTTC

J: TRBJ1-2
V: TRBV5-6
size: -
D: -
CDR3: CASSFSVERTNYGYTF
DNA: TGTGCCAGCAGTTTTTCGGTCGAACGGACTAACTATGGCTACACCTTC

J: TRBJ1-2
V: TRBV7-2
size: -
D: -
CDR3: CASGSISVYGYTF
DNA: TGTGCCAGTGGCTCGATTTCCGTATATGGCTACACCTTC

J: TRBJ2-3
V: TRBV7-2
size: many
D: TRBD2
CDR3: CASSYRTSGRGEDTQYF
DNA: TGTGCCAGCAGCTACCGAACTAGCGGGAGGGGTGAAGATACGCAGTATTTT

J: TRBJ2-5
V: TRBV10-3
size: -
D: -
CDR3: CAIMGEETQYF
DNA: TGTGCCATCATGGGGGAAGAGACCCAGTACTTC

J: TRBJ2-1
V: TRBV20-1
size: -
D: -
CDR3: CSARARGLSYNEQFF
DNA: TGCAGTGCTAGAGCCCGGGGACTGTCCTACAATGAGCAGTTCTTC

J: TRBJ2-1
V: TRBV7-3
size: -
D: TRBD2
CDR3: CASSPGTSGNYNEQFF
DNA: TGTGCCAGCAGCCCCGGGACTAGCGGGAACTACAATGAGCAGTTCTTC

J: TRBJ2-7
V: TRBV18
size: -
D: TRBD1
CDR3: CASSRVLGQGGYEQYF
DNA: TGTGCCAGCTCACGCGTTCTGGGACAGGGAGGATACGAGCAGTACTTC

J: TRBJ2-3
V: TRBV20-1
size: -
D: TRBD1
CDR3: CSARDGTAVVGGTQYF
DNA: TGCAGTGCTAGAGACGGGACAGCCGTGGTTGGAGGTACGCAGTATTTT

J: TRBJ1-1
V: TRBV7-9
size: -
D: -
CDR3: CARSTVSDTEAFF
DNA: TGTGCCAGGAGTACGGTGTCGGACACTGAAGCTTTCTTT

J: TRBJ2-3
V: TRBV7-3
size: few
D: -
CDR3: CASSLKRPTDTQYF
DNA: TGTGCCAGCAGCCTAAAAAGGCCCACAGATACGCAGTATTTT

J: TRBJ2-3
V: TRBV27
size: once
D: -
CDR3: CACGLTDTQYF
DNA: TGTGCCTGCGGCCTCACAGATACGCAGTATTTT

J: TRBJ2-7
V: TRBV7-9
size: -
D: TRBD1
CDR3: CASSLGTAVSSYEQYF
DNA: TGTGCCAGCAGCTTGGGGACAGCGGTTTCCTCCTACGAGCAGTACTTC

J: TRBJ2-7
V: TRBV7-2
size: -
D: -
CDR3: CACSPPRGPSYEQYF
DNA: TGTGCCTGCAGCCCCCCGAGGGGCCCGTCCTACGAGCAGTACTTC

J: TRBJ2-1
V: TRBV5-1
size: few
D: -
CDR3: CASQEEQGSYNEQFF
DNA: TGCGCCAGCCAAGAAGAGCAGGGCTCCTACAATGAGCAGTTCTTC

J: TRBJ2-3
V: TRBV7-9
size: -
D: TRBD2
CDR3: CASILAGSTDTQYF
DNA: TGTGCCAGCATCCTAGCGGGGAGCACAGATACGCAGTATTTT

J: TRBJ2-1
V: TRBV6-2/TRBV6-3
size: few
D: -
CDR3: CASTGSPSSYNEQFF
DNA: TGTGCCAGCACGGGGAGCCCGAGCTCCTACAATGAGCAGTTCTTC

J: TRBJ2-1
V: TRBV20-1
size: once
D: TRBD2
CDR3: CSAPRTSGDYNEQFF
DNA: TGCAGTGCCCCCCGGACTAGCGGGGACTACAATGAGCAGTTCTTC

J: TRBJ2-7
V: TRBV20-1
size: -
D: TRBD2
CDR3: CSAIGTSGSKRYEQYF
DNA: TGCAGTGCTATCGGGACTAGCGGGAGTAAGCGGTACGAGCAGTACTTC

J: TRBJ1-2
V: TRBV7-2
size: -
D: -
CDR3: CASSLESAGPFFNYGYTF
DNA: TGTGCCAGCAGCTTAGAATCGGCAGGGCCCTTTTTTAACTATGGCTACACCTTC

J: TRBJ2-3
V: TRBV2
size: -
D: TRBD2
CDR3: CASNLAGHTDTQYF
DNA: TGTGCCAGCAACCTAGCGGGGCACACAGATACGCAGTATTTT

J: TRBJ2-1
V: TRBV3-1
size: -
D: TRBD2
CDR3: CASSLILAGVYNEQFF
DNA: TGTGCCAGCAGCCTCATTCTAGCGGGAGTCTACAATGAGCAGTTCTTC

J: TRBJ2-7
V: TRBV29-1
size: -
D: -
CDR3: CSVVGIGFYEQYF
DNA: TGCAGCGTTGTCGGGATCGGGTTTTACGAGCAGTACTTC

J: TRBJ2-5
V: TRBV24-1
size: many
D: -
CDR3: CATMDSRLGETQYF
DNA: TGTGCCACCATGGACAGTCGACTTGGGGAGACCCAGTACTTC

J: TRBJ2-7
V: TRBV20-1
size: -
D: TRBD1
CDR3: CSASGTGTYEQYF
DNA: TGCAGTGCTAGTGGGACAGGGACCTACGAGCAGTACTTC

J: TRBJ1-1
V: TRBV5-1
size: many
D: -
CDR3: CASSLDTPGDTEAFF
DNA: TGCGCCAGCAGCTTGGACACCCCCGGCGACACTGAAGCTTTCTTT

J: TRBJ1-2
V: TRBV6-1
size: few
D: TRBD1
CDR3: CASTPLRGTGVNYGYTF
DNA: TGTGCCAGCACCCCTCTCCGGGGGACAGGGGTTAACTATGGCTACACCTTC

J: TRBJ1-2
V: TRBV9
size: -
D: -
CDR3: CASSASAGSYGYTF
DNA: TGTGCCAGCAGCGCCTCAGCCGGGAGCTATGGCTACACCTTC

J: TRBJ1-1
V: TRBV7-9
size: -
D: -
CDR3: CASSLGVLMNTEAFF
DNA: TGTGCCAGCAGCCTCGGCGTATTGATGAACACTGAAGCTTTCTTT

J: TRBJ1-1
V: TRBV11-1
size: few
D: -
CDR3: CASSPRIPNTEAFF
DNA: TGTGCCAGCAGCCCGAGGATCCCGAACACTGAAGCTTTCTTT

J: TRBJ1-1
V: TRBV6-1
size: -
D: -
CDR3: CASSEQRGAEAFF
DNA: TGTGCCAGCAGTGAACAGAGAGGGGCAGAAGCTTTCTTT

J: TRBJ1-1
V: TRBV12-3/TRBV12-4
size: -
D: TRBD1
CDR3: CASSPWNRGRTEAFF
DNA: TGTGCCAGCAGTCCATGGAACAGGGGGCGTACTGAAGCTTTCTTT

J: TRBJ1-6
V: TRBV5-6
size: -
D: -
CDR3: CASSFKTYSPLHF
DNA: TGTGCCAGCAGCTTCAAGACATATTCACCCCTCCACTTT

J: TRBJ1-5
V: TRBV18
size: -
D: TRBD1
CDR3: CASSPPGTGGATGDQPQHF
DNA: TGTGCCAGCTCACCACCCGGGACAGGGGGCGCGACCGGCGATCAGCCCCAGCATTTT